Listed below are T cell receptor beta chains from one sample, sequenced in a study of TIL therapy for anti-PD-1-resistant metastatic lung cancer. Using immunoSEQ multiplex PCR, the repertoire was profiled, and TCRdb retains in-frame clones only, with some absent. The sample contains roughly 16,000 clones, less than 80% of which appear only once. The material sequenced was blood, taken at baseline. The source is a person aged 25 to 85 with non-small cell lung cancer. Each CDR3 is given with its conserved first and last residue. D genes are given only for firm matches. Rows may omit the clone size; those that give it use once, few, many or a size class.

J gene | D gene | CDR3 length | clone size | V gene | CDR3 DNA | CDR3 protein
TRBJ2-1 | NA | 13 | NA | TRBV4-1 | TGCGCCAGCAGCTCCAGACAGGACAATGAGCAGTTCTTC | CASSSRQDNEQFF
TRBJ2-7 | NA | 13 | NA | TRBV6-1 | TGTGCCAGCAGTGAATTAGGGACCTACGAGCAGTACTTC | CASSELGTYEQYF
TRBJ2-2 | TRBD2 | 14 | once | TRBV14 | TGTGCCAGCACCCACGCGGGGGGGACCGGGGAGCTGTTTTTT | CASTHAGGTGELFF
TRBJ1-1 | TRBD1 | 15 | NA | TRBV9 | TGTGCCAGCAGCGTGGGGACAGGGGGAGACACTGAAGCTTTCTTT | CASSVGTGGDTEAFF
TRBJ2-7 | TRBD1 | 18 | NA | TRBV18 | TGTGCCAGCTCACCACCGCAGTACGGACAGGGAACCTCCTACGAGCAGTACTTC | CASSPPQYGQGTSYEQYF
TRBJ2-5 | TRBD2 | 13 | NA | TRBV29-1 | TGCAGCGTTCGGGTCGGGGGGGAAGAGACCCAGTACTTC | CSVRVGGEETQYF
TRBJ1-1 | TRBD1 | 15 | NA | TRBV11-2 | TGTGCCAGCAGCGCCCTGGACAGGGGGAACACTGAAGCTTTCTTT | CASSALDRGNTEAFF
TRBJ2-5 | TRBD2 | 14 | NA | TRBV5-4 | TGTGCCAGCAGCTTCGGGGGGTCTGGAGAGACCCAGTACTTC | CASSFGGSGETQYF
TRBJ2-5 | TRBD2 | 19 | NA | TRBV9 | TGTGCCAGCAGCTCACAAAGGAGACTAGCGGGAGAACGTCAAGAGACCCAGTACTTC | CASSSQRRLAGERQETQYF
TRBJ2-1 | NA | 15 | NA | TRBV11-3 | TGTGCCAGCAGCCTCCGGGGGAACTCCTACAATGAGCAGTTCTTC | CASSLRGNSYNEQFF
TRBJ1-2 | NA | 12 | NA | TRBV5-6 | TGTGCCAGCAGCTTGGGAGCCTATGGCTACACCTTC | CASSLGAYGYTF
TRBJ2-3 | NA | 11 | NA | TRBV20-1 | TGCAGTGCTAGTAGGCAGGATACGCAGTATTTT | CSASRQDTQYF
TRBJ1-1 | NA | 15 | NA | TRBV5-4 | TGTGCCAGCAGCTTGTTTGGACGGCAAAACACTGAAGCTTTCTTT | CASSLFGRQNTEAFF
TRBJ2-7 | TRBD1 | 17 | few | TRBV5-1 | TGCGCCAGCAGCTCTCAAACCGGGACAGGGACCCCCCTGGAGCAGTACTTC | CASSSQTGTGTPLEQYF
TRBJ1-5 | NA | 15 | NA | TRBV5-1 | TGCGCCAGCAGCGAAGATACAGGGCCAAGTCAGCCCCAGCATTTT | CASSEDTGPSQPQHF
TRBJ2-7 | TRBD1 | 16 | NA | TRBV6-1 | TGTGCCAGCAGTGAAGCGATGGGACAGGGGGCCTACGAGCAGTACTTC | CASSEAMGQGAYEQYF
TRBJ2-7 | NA | 15 | NA | TRBV11-1 | TGTGCCAGCAGCTTAGCGTTGAGCAGGGGCCACGAGCAGTACTTC | CASSLALSRGHEQYF
TRBJ2-5 | NA | 14 | NA | TRBV7-3 | TGTGCCAGCAGCCAAGGACCATCCCCAGAGACCCAGTACTTC | CASSQGPSPETQYF
TRBJ2-5 | NA | 12 | NA | TRBV30 | TGTGCCTGGAGTTCGGGGGGCGAGACCCAGTACTTC | CAWSSGGETQYF
TRBJ2-3 | NA | 13 | NA | TRBV7-2 | TGTGCCAGCAGCCCCGGACCTCGAGATACGCAGTATTTT | CASSPGPRDTQYF
TRBJ1-1 | TRBD1 | 14 | NA | TRBV18 | TGTGCCAGCTCACAGACAGGGGCGAACACTGAAGCTTTCTTT | CASSQTGANTEAFF
TRBJ2-5 | TRBD2 | 16 | few | TRBV5-4 | TGTGCCAGCAGCTTGGGGGCGGGGGGGTCCCAAGAGACCCAGTACTTC | CASSLGAGGSQETQYF
TRBJ2-6 | NA | 16 | few | TRBV5-1 | TGCGCCAGCAGCTTGGACGGGAGCTCTGGGGCCAACGTCCTGACTTTC | CASSLDGSSGANVLTF
TRBJ2-7 | TRBD1 | 13 | NA | TRBV7-9 | TGTGCCAGCAGCTTACGGGACAGCTACGAGCAGTACTTC | CASSLRDSYEQYF
TRBJ2-7 | NA | 13 | NA | TRBV27 | TGTGCCAGCAGCTTCGTGGATCGCTACGAGCAGTACTTC | CASSFVDRYEQYF
TRBJ2-7 | NA | 11 | NA | TRBV20-1 | TGCAGTGCGTTCCTTAACTACGAGCAGTACTTC | CSAFLNYEQYF
TRBJ2-2 | NA | 12 | NA | TRBV30 | TGTGCCTGGAGTGTTGACTCCGGGGAGCTGTTTTTT | CAWSVDSGELFF
TRBJ1-4 | TRBD1 | 12 | NA | TRBV29-1 | TGCAGCGTTGGTCAGGGGGTGGAAAAACTGTTTTTT | CSVGQGVEKLFF
TRBJ1-1 | TRBD1 | 12 | few | TRBV7-6 | TGTGCCAGCAGCCGGCGACAGGGTGAAGCTTTCTTT | CASSRRQGEAFF
TRBJ2-3 | NA | 13 | few | TRBV5-6 | TGTGCCAGCAGCTTGGGGCCCACAGATACGCAGTATTTT | CASSLGPTDTQYF
TRBJ1-4 | NA | 14 | NA | TRBV27 | TGTGCCAGCAGTTCCTACCCGAGAGGAGAAAAACTGTTTTTT | CASSSYPRGEKLFF
TRBJ1-5 | NA | 13 | NA | TRBV21-1 | TGTGCCAGCAGCAAAGGGACAGGTTGGCCCCAGCATTTT | CASSKGTGWPQHF
TRBJ1-1 | NA | 15 | once | TRBV5-1 | TGCGCCAGCAGCTTAGAGGGACCTACGAACACTGAAGCTTTCTTT | CASSLEGPTNTEAFF
TRBJ2-4 | TRBD2 | 17 | once | TRBV4-3 | TGCGCCAGCAGCCAAGATAGGGCGGGGGGAGCCAAAAACATTCAGTACTTC | CASSQDRAGGAKNIQYF
TRBJ2-7 | TRBD1 | 14 | few | TRBV5-5 | TGTGCCAGCAGCCCCTGGACAGGAACCTACGAGCAGTACTTC | CASSPWTGTYEQYF
TRBJ2-5 | TRBD2 | 17 | NA | TRBV7-7 | TGTGCTAGCAGCTCCGGGACTAGCGGGGGGGCTGGAGAGACCCAGTACTTC | CASSSGTSGGAGETQYF
TRBJ2-2 | NA | 18 | NA | TRBV4-3 | TGCGCCAGCAGCTCCCCCCCCGACCGGGACCCCGGTGCCGGGGAGCTGTTTTTT | CASSSPPDRDPGAGELFF
TRBJ2-5 | TRBD1 | 16 | NA | TRBV7-9 | TGTGCCAGCAGCTTGAAGGACAGGGGGCTTGAAGAGACCCAGTACTTC | CASSLKDRGLEETQYF
TRBJ2-7 | TRBD1 | 14 | once | TRBV29-1 | TGCAGCGTAAAACCCCCCGGGACAGGGGACGAGCAGTACTTC | CSVKPPGTGDEQYF
TRBJ2-3 | TRBD2 | 16 | NA | TRBV10-2 | TGCGCCAGCGGTGTCACAGGACTAGCGGGCACAGATACGCAGTATTTT | CASGVTGLAGTDTQYF
TRBJ1-5 | TRBD1 | 17 | NA | TRBV7-6 | TGTGCCAGCAGCTTAAACCCCGGGACAGGGGGCACTCAGCCCCAGCATTTT | CASSLNPGTGGTQPQHF
TRBJ1-5 | NA | 17 | few | TRBV7-9 | TGTGCCAGCAGCTCCGGTCGCCCGGAGGCTTCCAATCAGCCCCAGCATTTT | CASSSGRPEASNQPQHF
TRBJ2-5 | NA | 13 | NA | TRBV15 | TGTGCCACCAGCAGAGACAGCCAAGAGACCCAGTACTTC | CATSRDSQETQYF
TRBJ2-7 | NA | 15 | NA | TRBV7-6 | TGTGCCAGCAGCCTGGGTAACACCCGATCCTACGAGCAGTACTTC | CASSLGNTRSYEQYF
TRBJ2-1 | NA | 13 | once | TRBV10-2 | TGCGCCGTAACAAGGGGGGCGGGGAATGAGCAGTTCTTC | CAVTRGAGNEQFF